The 7 T cell receptor beta chains in this list originate from one sample, sequenced in a study of blood T cell repertoires in COVID-19. Measured with immunoSEQ multiplex PCR; TCRdb has only the in-frame clones, and not every one. The sample includes fewer than 350,000 clones, approximately 80% of them seen just once. The specimen sequenced was peripheral blood. These receptors were collected from a woman between 45 and 60 years old with active or convalescent COVID-19.

This chain uses TRBV30 with TRBJ2-1, with 12 nucleotides matching TRBD2. Per germline, CDR1 GTSNPN and CDR2 SVGIG (reference sequence). Germline trimming cut 0 bases from V and 8 bases from J; bases unmatched to any gene: 5. CDR3 length equals 15 residues. The CDR3 is CAWSVRLAGVDEQFF. Here the CDR3 DNA reads TGTGCCTGGAGTGTAAGACTAGCGGGAGTAGATGAGCAGTTCTTC.

This chain uses TRBV18 with TRBJ2-5; weak D call: TRBD1 (6 bases). Germline assignment: CDR1 KGHSH and CDR2 LQKENI. Trimming removed 4 bases at V and 4 bases at J, with 19 bases between. The CDR3 extends over 16 amino acids. CDR3 sequence (DNA): TGTGCCAGCTCACTCTCCCGGACAGAATGGCCAGAGACCCAGTACTTC. It encodes CASSLSRTEWPETQYF.

The CDR3 protein is CASSLVVAGEMETQYF. The CDR3 DNA reads TGTGCCAGCAGCTTGGTAGTAGCGGGAGAAATGGAGACCCAGTACTTC. The chain uses TRBV11-2 and TRBJ2-5, with TRBD2 matching over 9 bases. With 3 bases clipped from V and 5 bases from J, the junction kept 10 bases outside the gene matches. This CDR3 is 16 amino acids long. Per germline, CDR1 SGHAT and CDR2 FQNNGV.

This sequence joins TRBV10-1 and TRBJ1-1; the match to TRBD1 covers 10 bases. This CDR3 has 16 amino acids. Germline V gene lookup returns CDR1 WNHNN and CDR2 SYGVQD (reference sequence). J was trimmed by 2 bases and V by 9 bases; bases with no gene match: 12. The CDR3 sequence: CARPSTGGEENTEAFF. The CDR3 nucleotides read TGCGCCAGACCTTCGACAGGGGGCGAGGAAAACACTGAAGCTTTCTTT.

The V and J genes are TRBV19 and TRBJ2-1, with 10 bases that match TRBD2. V lost 6 bases, J lost 7 bases, and 6 bases stayed unmatched. The CDR3 sequence is 14 residues long. The V gene's germline CDR1 is LNHDA and CDR2 SQIVND (reference sequence). The CDR3 is CASRGGLAHNEQFF. CDR3 DNA: TGTGCCAGTAGGGGGGGACTAGCGCATAATGAGCAGTTCTTC. The whole variable domain, filled in from reference TRBV19 and TRBJ2-1, reads DGGITQSPKYLFRKEGQNVTLSCEQNLNHDAMYWYRQDPGQGLRLIYYSQIVNDFQKGDIAEGYSVSREKKESFPLTVTSAQKNPTAFYLCASRGGLAHNEQFFGPGTRLTVL.

This chain uses TRBV28 with TRBJ2-7; 8 nucleotides agree with TRBD2. Germline assignment: CDR1 MDHEN and CDR2 SYDVKM. This CDR3 contains 14 residues. J was trimmed by 3 bases and V by 2 bases; bases with no gene match: 3. CDR3 sequence: CASSLEGLGYEQYF. Written as DNA, the CDR3 is TGTGCCAGCAGTTTAGAGGGACTAGGCTACGAGCAGTACTTC.

This chain uses TRBV2 with TRBJ1-2; 7 nucleotides match TRBD1. The CDR3 spans 14 residues. CDR1 is SNHLY, CDR2 FYNNEI, per germline. Trimming cost V 10 bases and J 4 bases; bases outside gene matches: 12. CDR3: CATKTGQPPYGYTF. Here the CDR3 DNA reads TGTGCCACCAAAACGGGACAGCCACCCTATGGCTACACCTTC.